The clone carrying this T cell receptor (beta chain) occurred once. In the study's own analysis: Amplification of reference gene primers was used by the study to estimate nucleated cell counts. The assay was immunoSEQ multiplex PCR, and TCRdb's table has in-frame clones only and misses some. V, J and clone size are those of that table, while D and trimming were read from the DNA. Of 80,000 or so clones in the sample, 70% to 75% are singletons; the top ten hold 5% to 6%. The V gene's germline CDR1 is LNHDA and CDR2 SQIVND (reference sequence). The CDR3 is made up of 16 amino acids. V was shortened by 7 bases and J by 5 bases, with 24 bases between the two germline ends. The sample comes from a study of blood T cell repertoires in COVID-19. Study summary: Samples of COVID-19 (acute and convalescent) were obtained from the United States, Italy and Spain. T cells, B-cell-depleted T cells, or PBMCs provided the cDNA or gDNA that served as material.

The J gene is TRBJ2-7, the V gene TRBV19; D possibly corresponds to TRBD2 (6 bases). Sequenced input: peripheral blood. The receptor comes from a man between 50 and 59 years old with active or convalescent COVID-19. The CDR3 sequence: CASNNWGVWWGNEQYF. CDR3 in DNA: TGTGCCAGTAACAATTGGGGGGTTTGGTGGGGAAACGAGCAGTACTTC.